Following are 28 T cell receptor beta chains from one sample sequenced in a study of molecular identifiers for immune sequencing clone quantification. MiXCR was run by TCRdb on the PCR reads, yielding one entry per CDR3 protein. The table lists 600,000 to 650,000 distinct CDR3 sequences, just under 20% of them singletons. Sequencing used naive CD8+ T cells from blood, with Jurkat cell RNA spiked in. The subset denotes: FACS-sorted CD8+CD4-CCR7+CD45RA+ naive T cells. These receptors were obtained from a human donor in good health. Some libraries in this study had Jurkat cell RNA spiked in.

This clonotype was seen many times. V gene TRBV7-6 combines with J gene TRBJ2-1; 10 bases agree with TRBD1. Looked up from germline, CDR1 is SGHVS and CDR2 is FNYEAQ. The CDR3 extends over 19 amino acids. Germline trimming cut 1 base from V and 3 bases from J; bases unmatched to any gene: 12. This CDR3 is CASSLVLELGTGVYNEQFF. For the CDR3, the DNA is TGTGCCAGCAGCTTAGTCCTTGAGCTCGGGACAGGGGTCTACAATGAGCAGTTCTTC.

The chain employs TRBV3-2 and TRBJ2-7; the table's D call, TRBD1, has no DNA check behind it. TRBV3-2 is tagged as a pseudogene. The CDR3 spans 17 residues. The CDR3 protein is CASSQDPFGQGDYEQYF. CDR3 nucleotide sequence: TGTGCCAGCAGCCAAGATCCCTTCGGGCAGGGCGACTACGAGCAGTACTTC.

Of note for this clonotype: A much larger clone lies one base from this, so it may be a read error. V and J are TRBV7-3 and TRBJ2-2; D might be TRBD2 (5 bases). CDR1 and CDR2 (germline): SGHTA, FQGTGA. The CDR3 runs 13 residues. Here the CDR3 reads CASSLLSAGEPFF. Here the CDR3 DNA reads TGTGCCAGCAGCTTACTATCGGCCGGGGAGCCGTTTTTT. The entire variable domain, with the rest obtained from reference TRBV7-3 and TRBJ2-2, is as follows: GAGVSQTPSNKVTEKGKYVELRCDPISGHTALYWYRQSLGQGPEFLIYFQGTGAADDSGLPNDRFFAVRPEGSVSTLKIQRTERGDSAVYLCASSLLSAGEPFFGEGSRLTVL.

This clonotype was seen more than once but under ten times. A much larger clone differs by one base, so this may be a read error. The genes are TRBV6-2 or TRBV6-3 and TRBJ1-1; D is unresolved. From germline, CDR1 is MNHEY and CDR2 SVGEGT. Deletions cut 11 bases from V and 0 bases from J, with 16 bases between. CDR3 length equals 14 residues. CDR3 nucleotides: TGTGCCTGCTTGGCAGCCCCGATGAACACTGAAGCTTTCTTT. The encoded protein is CACLAAPMNTEAFF.

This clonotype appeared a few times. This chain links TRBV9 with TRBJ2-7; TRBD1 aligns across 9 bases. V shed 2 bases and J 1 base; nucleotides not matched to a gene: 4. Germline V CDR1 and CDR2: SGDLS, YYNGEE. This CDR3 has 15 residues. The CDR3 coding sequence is TGTGCCAGCAGCGTCCGGGACAGGGTTTCCTACGAGCAGTACTTC. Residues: CASSVRDRVSYEQYF.

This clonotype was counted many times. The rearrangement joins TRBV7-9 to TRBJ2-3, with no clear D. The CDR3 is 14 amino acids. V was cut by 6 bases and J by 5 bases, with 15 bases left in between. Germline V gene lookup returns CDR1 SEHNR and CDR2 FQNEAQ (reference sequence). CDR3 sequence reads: CASRRTEGLDTQYF. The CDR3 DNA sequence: TGTGCCAGCAGGAGGACGGAAGGTTTAGATACGCAGTATTTT.

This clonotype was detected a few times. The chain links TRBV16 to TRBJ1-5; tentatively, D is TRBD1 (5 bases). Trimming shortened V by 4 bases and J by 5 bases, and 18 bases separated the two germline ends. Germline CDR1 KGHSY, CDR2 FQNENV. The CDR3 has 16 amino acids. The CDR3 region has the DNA TGTGCCAGCAGCCCCTCGGACATGGGAGGGGATCAGCCCCAGCATTTT. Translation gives CASSPSDMGGDQPQHF.

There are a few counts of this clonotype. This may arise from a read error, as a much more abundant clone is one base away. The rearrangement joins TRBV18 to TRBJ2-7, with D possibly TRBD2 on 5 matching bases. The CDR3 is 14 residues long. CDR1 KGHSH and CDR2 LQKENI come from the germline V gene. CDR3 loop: CASSPPSGIYERYF. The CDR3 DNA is TGTGCCAGCTCACCACCTTCGGGGATCTACGAGCGGTACTTC.

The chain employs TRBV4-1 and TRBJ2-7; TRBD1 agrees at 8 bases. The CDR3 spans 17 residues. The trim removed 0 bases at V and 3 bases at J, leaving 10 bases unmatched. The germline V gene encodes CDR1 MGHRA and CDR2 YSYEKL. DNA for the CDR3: TGCGCCAGCAGCCAAGATGTCCTCCGGACAGGGAGCTACGAGCAGTACTTC. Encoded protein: CASSQDVLRTGSYEQYF.

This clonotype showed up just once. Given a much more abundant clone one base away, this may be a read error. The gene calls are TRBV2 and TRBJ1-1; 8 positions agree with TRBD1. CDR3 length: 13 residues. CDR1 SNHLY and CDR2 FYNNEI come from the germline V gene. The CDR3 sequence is CASSDAGGTEASF. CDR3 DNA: TGTGCCAGCAGTGATGCAGGGGGCACTGAAGCTTCCTTT.

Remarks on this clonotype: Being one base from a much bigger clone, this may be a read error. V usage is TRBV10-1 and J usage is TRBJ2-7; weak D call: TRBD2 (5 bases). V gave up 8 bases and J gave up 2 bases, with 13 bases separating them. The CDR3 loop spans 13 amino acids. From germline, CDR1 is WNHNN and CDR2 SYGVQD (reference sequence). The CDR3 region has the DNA TGCGCCAGCGGGAGAGTTCTGGCCTACGAGCAGTACTTC. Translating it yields CASGRVLAYEQYF.

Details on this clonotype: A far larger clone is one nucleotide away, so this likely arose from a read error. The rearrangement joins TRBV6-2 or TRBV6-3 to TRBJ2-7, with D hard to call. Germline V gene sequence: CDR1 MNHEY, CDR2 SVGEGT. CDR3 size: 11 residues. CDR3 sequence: CAGSSLYEQYF. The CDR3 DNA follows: TGTGCCGGCAGTTCTCTCTACGAGCAGTACTTC.

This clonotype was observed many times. This CDR3 is CASSYFLRGLAEQYF. The CDR3 DNA reads as TGTGCCAGCAGTTACTTTCTTAGGGGCCTCGCCGAGCAGTACTTC. The chain uses TRBV6-5 and TRBJ2-7, with a possible D match to TRBD1 (5 bases). V shed 1 base and J shed 6 bases, with 16 bases lying between them. This CDR3 has 15 amino acids. Germline V gene sequence: CDR1 MNHEY, CDR2 SVGAGI.

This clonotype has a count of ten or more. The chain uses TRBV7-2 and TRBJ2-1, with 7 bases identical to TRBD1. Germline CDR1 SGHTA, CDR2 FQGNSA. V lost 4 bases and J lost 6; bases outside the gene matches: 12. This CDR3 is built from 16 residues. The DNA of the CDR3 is TGTGCCAGCAGCTCCGAACGACAGGGATGGGGCAATGAGCAGTTCTTC. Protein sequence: CASSSERQGWGNEQFF.

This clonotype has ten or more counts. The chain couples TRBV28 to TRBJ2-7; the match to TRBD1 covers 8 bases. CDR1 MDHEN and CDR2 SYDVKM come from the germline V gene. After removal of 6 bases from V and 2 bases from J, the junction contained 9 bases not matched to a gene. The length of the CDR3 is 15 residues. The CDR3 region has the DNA TGTGCCAGCAGCCAGGAGAGACAGGGGCCCTACGAGCAGTACTTC. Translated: CASSQERQGPYEQYF.

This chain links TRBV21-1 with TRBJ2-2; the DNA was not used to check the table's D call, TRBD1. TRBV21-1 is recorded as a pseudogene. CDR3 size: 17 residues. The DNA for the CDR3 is TGTGCCAGCAGCCCCCCCCCTGAGGACGGAAACACCGGGGAGCTGTTTTTT. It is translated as CASSPPPEDGNTGELFF.

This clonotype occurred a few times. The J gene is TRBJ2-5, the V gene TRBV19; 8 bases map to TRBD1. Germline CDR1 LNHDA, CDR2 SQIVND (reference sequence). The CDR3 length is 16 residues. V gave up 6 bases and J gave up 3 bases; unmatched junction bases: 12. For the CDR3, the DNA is TGTGCCAGTAGCAAGGGCAGGGGGCTGAATAAAGAGACCCAGTACTTC. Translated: CASSKGRGLNKETQYF.

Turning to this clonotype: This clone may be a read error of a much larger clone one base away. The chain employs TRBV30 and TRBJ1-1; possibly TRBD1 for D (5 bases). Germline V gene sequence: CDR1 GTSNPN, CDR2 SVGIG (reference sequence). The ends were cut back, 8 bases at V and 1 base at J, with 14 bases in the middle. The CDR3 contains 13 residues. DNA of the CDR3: TGTGCCCGGACCCCGACAGCGAACACTGAAGCTTTCTTT. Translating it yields CARTPTANTEAFF.

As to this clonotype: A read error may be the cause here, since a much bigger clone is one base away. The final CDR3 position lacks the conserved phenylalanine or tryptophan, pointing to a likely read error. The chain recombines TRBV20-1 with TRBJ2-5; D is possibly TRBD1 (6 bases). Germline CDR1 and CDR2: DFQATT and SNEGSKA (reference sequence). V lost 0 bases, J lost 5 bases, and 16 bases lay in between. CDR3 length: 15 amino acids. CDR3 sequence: CSARDGSTGLETQYS. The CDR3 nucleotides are TGCAGTGCTAGAGATGGCAGTACAGGGCTTGAGACCCAGTACTCC.

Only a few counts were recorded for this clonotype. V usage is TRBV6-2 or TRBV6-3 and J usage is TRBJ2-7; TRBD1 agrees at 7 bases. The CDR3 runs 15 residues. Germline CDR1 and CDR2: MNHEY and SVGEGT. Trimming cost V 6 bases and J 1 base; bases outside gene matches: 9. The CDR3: CASSYGTALSYEQYF. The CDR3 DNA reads TGTGCCAGCAGCTACGGGACAGCCCTATCCTACGAGCAGTACTTC.

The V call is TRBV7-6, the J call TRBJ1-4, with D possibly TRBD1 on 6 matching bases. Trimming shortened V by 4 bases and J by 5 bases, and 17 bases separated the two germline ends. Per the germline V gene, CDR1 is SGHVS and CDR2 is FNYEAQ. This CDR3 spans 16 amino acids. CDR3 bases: TGTGCCAGCAGCTCCTACCCGGGACACCAAAATGAAAAACTGTTTTTT. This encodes CASSSYPGHQNEKLFF. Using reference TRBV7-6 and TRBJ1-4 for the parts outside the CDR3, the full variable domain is GAGVSQSPRYKVTKRGQDVALRCDPISGHVSLYWYRQALGQGPEFLTYFNYEAQQDKSGLPNDRFSAERPEGSISTLTIQRTEQRDSAMYRCASSSYPGHQNEKLFFGSGTQLSVL.

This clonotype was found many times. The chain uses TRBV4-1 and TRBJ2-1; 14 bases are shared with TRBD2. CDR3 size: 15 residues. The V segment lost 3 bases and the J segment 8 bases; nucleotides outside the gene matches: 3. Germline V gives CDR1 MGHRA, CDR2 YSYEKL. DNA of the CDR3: TGCGCCAGCAGCCAGGGACTAGCGGGGGCTGATGAGCAGTTCTTC. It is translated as CASSQGLAGADEQFF.

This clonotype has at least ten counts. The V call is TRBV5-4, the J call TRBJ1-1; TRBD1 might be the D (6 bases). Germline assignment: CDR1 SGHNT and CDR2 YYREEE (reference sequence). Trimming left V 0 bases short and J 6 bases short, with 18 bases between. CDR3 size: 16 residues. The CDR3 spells CASSLGGAGVDSEAFF. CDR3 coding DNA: TGTGCCAGCAGCTTGGGGGGGGCCGGGGTCGACTCTGAAGCTTTCTTT. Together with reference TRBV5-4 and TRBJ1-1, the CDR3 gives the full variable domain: ETGVTQSPTHLIKTRGQQVTLRCSSQSGHNTVSWYQQALGQGPQFIFQYYREEENGRGNFPPRFSGLQFPNYSSELNVNALELDDSALYLCASSLGGAGVDSEAFFGQGTRLTVV.

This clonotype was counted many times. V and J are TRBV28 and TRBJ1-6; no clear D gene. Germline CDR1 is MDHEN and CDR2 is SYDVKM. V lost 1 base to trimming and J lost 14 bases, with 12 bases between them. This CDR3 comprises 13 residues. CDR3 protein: CASSLSPGEALHF. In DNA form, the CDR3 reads TGTGCCAGCAGTTTATCCCCCGGGGAGGCCCTCCACTTT.

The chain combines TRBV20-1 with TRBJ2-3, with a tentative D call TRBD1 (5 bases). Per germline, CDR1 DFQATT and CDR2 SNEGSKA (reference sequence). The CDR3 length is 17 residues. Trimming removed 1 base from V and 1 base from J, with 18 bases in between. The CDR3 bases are TGCAGTGCTAGAGGAGGCGTAACAGGCACAGGCACAGATACGCAGTATTTT. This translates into CSARGGVTGTGTDTQYF.

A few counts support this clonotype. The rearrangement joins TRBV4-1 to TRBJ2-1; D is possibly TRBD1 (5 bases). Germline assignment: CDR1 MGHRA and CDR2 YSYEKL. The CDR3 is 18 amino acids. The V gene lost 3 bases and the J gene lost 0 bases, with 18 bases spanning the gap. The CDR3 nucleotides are TGCGCCAGCAGCCACCACACCACAGGCGGCAGCTCCTACAATGAGCAGTTCTTC. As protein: CASSHHTTGGSSYNEQFF.

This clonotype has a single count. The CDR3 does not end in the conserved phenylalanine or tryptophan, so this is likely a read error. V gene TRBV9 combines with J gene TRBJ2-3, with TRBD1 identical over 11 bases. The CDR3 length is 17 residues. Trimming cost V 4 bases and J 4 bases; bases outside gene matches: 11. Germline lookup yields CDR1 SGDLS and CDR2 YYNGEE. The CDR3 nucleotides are TGTGCCAGCAGCATCCGACTGGGACAGGGGGACTCAGATACGCAGTATATT. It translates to CASSIRLGQGDSDTQYI.

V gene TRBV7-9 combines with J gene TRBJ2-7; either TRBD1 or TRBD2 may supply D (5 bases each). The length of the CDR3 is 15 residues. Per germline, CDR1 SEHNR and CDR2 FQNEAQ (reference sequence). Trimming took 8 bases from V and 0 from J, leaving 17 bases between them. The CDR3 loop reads CASRPGGSSSYEQYF. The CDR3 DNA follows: TGTGCCAGCCGCCCTGGGGGATCGAGCTCCTACGAGCAGTACTTC.